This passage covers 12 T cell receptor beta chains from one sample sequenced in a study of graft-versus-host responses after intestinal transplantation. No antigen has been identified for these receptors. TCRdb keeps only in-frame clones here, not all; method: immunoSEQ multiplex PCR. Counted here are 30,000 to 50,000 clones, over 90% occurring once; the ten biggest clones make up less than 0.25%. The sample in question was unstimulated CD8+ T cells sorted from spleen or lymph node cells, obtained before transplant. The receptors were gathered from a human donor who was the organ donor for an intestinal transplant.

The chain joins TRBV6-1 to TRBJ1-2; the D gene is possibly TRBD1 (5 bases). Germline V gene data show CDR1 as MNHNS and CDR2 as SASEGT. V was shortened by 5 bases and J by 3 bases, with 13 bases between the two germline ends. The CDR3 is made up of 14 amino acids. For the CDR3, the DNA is TGTGCCAGCAGTCCCTTGGGGACTGACTATGGCTACACCTTC. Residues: CASSPLGTDYGYTF.

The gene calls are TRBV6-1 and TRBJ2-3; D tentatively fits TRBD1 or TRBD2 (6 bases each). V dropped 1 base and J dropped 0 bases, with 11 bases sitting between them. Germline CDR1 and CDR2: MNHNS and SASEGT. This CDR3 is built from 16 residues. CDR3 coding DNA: TGTGCCAGCAGTGAAGTTTGGGGGGCGAGCACAGATACGCAGTATTTT. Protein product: CASSEVWGASTDTQYF.

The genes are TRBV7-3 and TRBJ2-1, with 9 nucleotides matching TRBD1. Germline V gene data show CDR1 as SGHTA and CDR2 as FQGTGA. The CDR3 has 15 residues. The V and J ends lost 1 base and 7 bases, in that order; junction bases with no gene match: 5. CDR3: CASSLMGQGVNEQFF. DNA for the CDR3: TGTGCCAGCAGCTTAATGGGACAGGGAGTAAATGAGCAGTTCTTC.

The CDR3 region has the DNA TGTGCCAGCAGCACGTCTAGCGGGGGGTACTACGAGCAGTACTTC. Its translation: CASSTSSGGYYEQYF. The V and J genes are TRBV7-2 and TRBJ2-7, with 11 bases matching TRBD2. The CDR3 contains 15 residues. After removal of 5 bases from V and 3 bases from J, the junction contained 6 bases not matched to a gene. The germline V gene encodes CDR1 SGHTA and CDR2 FQGNSA.

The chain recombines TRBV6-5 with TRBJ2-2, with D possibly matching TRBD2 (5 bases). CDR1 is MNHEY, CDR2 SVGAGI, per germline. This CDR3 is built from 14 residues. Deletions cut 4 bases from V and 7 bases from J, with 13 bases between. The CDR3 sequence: CASSWTVSGGELFF. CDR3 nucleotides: TGTGCCAGCAGTTGGACCGTCAGCGGCGGGGAGCTGTTTTTT.

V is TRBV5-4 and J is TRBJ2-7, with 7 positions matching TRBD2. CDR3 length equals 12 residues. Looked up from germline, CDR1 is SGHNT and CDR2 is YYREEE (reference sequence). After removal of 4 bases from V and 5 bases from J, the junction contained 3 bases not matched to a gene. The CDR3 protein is CASSRGTNEQYF. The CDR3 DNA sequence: TGTGCCAGCAGCCGCGGGACTAACGAGCAGTACTTC.

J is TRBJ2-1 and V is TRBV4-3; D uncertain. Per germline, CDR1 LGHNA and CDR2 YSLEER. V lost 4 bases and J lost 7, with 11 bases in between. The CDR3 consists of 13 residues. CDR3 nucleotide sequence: TGCGCCAGCAGCCTCGGCGGCGTAAATGAGCAGTTCTTC. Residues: CASSLGGVNEQFF.

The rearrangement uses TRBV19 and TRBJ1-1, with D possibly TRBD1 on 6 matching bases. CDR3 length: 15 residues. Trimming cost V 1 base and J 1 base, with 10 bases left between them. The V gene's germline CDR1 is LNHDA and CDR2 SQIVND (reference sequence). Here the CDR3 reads CASSIVGGRNTEAFF. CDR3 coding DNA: TGTGCCAGTAGTATAGTTGGGGGCCGGAACACTGAAGCTTTCTTT.

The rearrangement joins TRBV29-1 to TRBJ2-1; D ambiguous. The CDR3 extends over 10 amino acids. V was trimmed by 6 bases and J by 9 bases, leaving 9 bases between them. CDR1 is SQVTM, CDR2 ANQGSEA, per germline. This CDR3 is CSVSWGEQFF. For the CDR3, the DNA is TGCAGCGTATCTTGGGGTGAGCAGTTCTTC.

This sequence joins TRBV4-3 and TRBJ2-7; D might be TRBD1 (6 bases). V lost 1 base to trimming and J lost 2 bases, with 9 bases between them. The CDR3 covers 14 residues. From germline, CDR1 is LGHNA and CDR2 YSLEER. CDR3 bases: TGCGCCAGCAGCCAAGGACAGGACGCCTACGAGCAGTACTTC. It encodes CASSQGQDAYEQYF.

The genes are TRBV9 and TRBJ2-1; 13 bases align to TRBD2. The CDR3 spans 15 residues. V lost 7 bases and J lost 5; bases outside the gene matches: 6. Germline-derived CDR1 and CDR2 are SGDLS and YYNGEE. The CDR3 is CASEEGTSGDNEQFF. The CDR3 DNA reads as TGTGCCAGCGAAGAAGGGACTAGCGGGGACAATGAGCAGTTCTTC.

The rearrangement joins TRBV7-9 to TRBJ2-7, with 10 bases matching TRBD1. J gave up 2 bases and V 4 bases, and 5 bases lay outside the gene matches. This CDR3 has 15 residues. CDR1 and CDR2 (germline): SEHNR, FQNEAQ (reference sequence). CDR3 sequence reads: CASSSPDRGPYEQYF. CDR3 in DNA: TGTGCCAGCAGCTCCCCTGACAGGGGGCCCTACGAGCAGTACTTC. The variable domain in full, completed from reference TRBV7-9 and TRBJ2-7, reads DTGVSQNPRHKITKRGQNVTFRCDPISEHNRLYWYRQTLGQGPEFLTYFQNEAQLEKSRLLSDRFSAERPKGSFSTLEIQRTEQGDSAMYLCASSSPDRGPYEQYFGPGTRLTVT.